The 22 T cell receptor beta chains reported below all come from one sample, sequenced in a study of control samples from healthy donors and cancer patients. Profiled with immunoSEQ multiplex PCR; TCRdb holds only in-frame clones, not every one. The data hold more than 50,000 clones, with around 96% observed a single time. What was sequenced was blood. These receptors were obtained from a woman aged 18-29 years in good health.

This chain uses TRBV27 with TRBJ1-5; tentatively, D is TRBD1 (5 bases). CDR3 length: 18 residues. V lost 6 bases and J lost 1, with 22 bases in between. Germline CDR1 reads MNHEY; CDR2 reads SMNVEV (reference sequence). The CDR3 reads CASSRFKLTGPSNQPQHF. The CDR3 nucleotides read TGTGCCAGCAGCCGATTCAAATTAACAGGACCGAGCAATCAGCCCCAGCATTTT.

About this clone: The germline gene is not matched at one end of the junction; a read error may be the cause. The gene calls are TRBV14 and TRBJ2-3, with D perhaps TRBD1 (6 bases). CDR1 and CDR2 (germline): SGHDN, FVKESK. CDR3 length: 21 amino acids. CDR3 coding DNA: TGTACCAGCAGCCAAGTGACGGTCCATCGGGAAGGGGGATTAAGGACAGATACGCAGTATTTT. Amino acids: CTSSQVTVHREGGLRTDTQYF.

This chain links TRBV27 with TRBJ1-1; D is possibly TRBD1 (5 bases). V was clipped by 7 bases and J by 6 bases, with 15 bases between them. CDR3 size: 13 residues. CDR1 and CDR2 (germline): MNHEY, SMNVEV (reference sequence). The CDR3 reads CASTPTGVPEAFF. The CDR3 DNA sequence: TGTGCCAGCACCCCCACGGGGGTACCTGAAGCTTTCTTT.

The CDR3: CASSPPDRGLLETQYF. For the CDR3, the DNA is TGTGCCAGCAGCCCCCCGGACAGGGGGCTATTGGAGACCCAGTACTTC. The chain is built from TRBV14 and TRBJ2-5; 11 bases are a match to TRBD1. Losses at the gene ends were 4 bases for V and 5 bases for J; bases not matched to a gene: 9. CDR1 is SGHDN and CDR2 is FVKESK in the germline V gene. This CDR3 spans 16 amino acids. Together with reference TRBV14 and TRBJ2-5, the CDR3 gives the full variable domain: EAGVTQFPSHSVIEKGQTVTLRCDPISGHDNLYWYRRVMGKEIKFLLHFVKESKQDESGMPNNRFLAERTGGTYSTLKVQPAELEDSGVYFCASSPPDRGLLETQYFGPGTRLLVL.

V and J are TRBV3-1 (or the pseudogene TRBV3-2) and TRBJ2-2, with a tentative D call TRBD1 (6 bases). Germline loops: CDR1 LGHDT, CDR2 YNNKEL (reference sequence). Trimming took off 1 base at V and 6 bases at J, with 12 bases between the two ends. The CDR3 has 15 amino acids. As DNA, the CDR3 is TGTGCCAGCAGCCAAGTTCAGGGGTTTCCCGGGGAGCTGTTTTTT. Its translation is CASSQVQGFPGELFF.

The rearrangement joins TRBV4-1 to TRBJ2-5; TRBD1 agrees at 7 bases. V was clipped by 4 bases and J by 5 bases; unmatched bases: 10. CDR3 length: 15 amino acids. CDR1 and CDR2 (germline): MGHRA, YSYEKL. The CDR3: CASSPTGLEEETQYF. The DNA for the CDR3 is TGCGCCAGCAGCCCGACAGGGTTGGAGGAGGAGACCCAGTACTTC.

The rearrangement joins TRBV27 to TRBJ1-5; D remains unclear. The germline gives CDR1 MNHEY, CDR2 SMNVEV (reference sequence). This CDR3 region has 14 residues. Trimming took off 6 bases at V and 5 bases at J, with 14 bases between the two ends. This CDR3 is CASRKAGWDQPQHF. The CDR3 DNA is TGTGCCAGCAGGAAGGCGGGGTGGGATCAGCCCCAGCATTTT.

V usage is TRBV19 and J usage is TRBJ1-1, with 8 bases fitting TRBD1. This CDR3 has 14 residues. Looked up from germline, CDR1 is LNHDA and CDR2 is SQIVND (reference sequence). V dropped 4 bases and J dropped 5; count of bases not matched to a gene: 6. This chain's CDR3 is CASSTTGVRTEAFF. DNA of the CDR3: TGTGCCAGTAGTACGACAGGGGTGAGGACTGAAGCTTTCTTT.

The CDR3 bases are TGTGCCAGCAGCATCACCGGGGGGAATTCACCCCTCCACTTT. Protein: CASSITGGNSPLHF. The V gene is TRBV11-2, the J gene TRBJ1-6; possible D gene TRBD1, 5 bases. Germline CDR1 SGHAT, CDR2 FQNNGV. This CDR3 comprises 14 residues. Trimming took off 5 bases at V and 7 bases at J, with 12 bases between the two ends.

The V gene is TRBV5-1, the J gene TRBJ2-3; 10 bases match TRBD1. Trimming took 4 bases from V and 5 from J; bases not matched to a gene: 10. The CDR3 runs 16 residues. Looked up from germline, CDR1 is SGHRS and CDR2 is YFSETQ. The CDR3 loop is CASSLIRDRGIDTQYF. CDR3 DNA sequence: TGCGCCAGCAGCCTGATCCGGGACAGGGGAATAGATACGCAGTATTTT.

The V gene is TRBV7-3, the J gene TRBJ1-1; 7 bases are a match to TRBD1. The CDR3 runs 14 residues. Germline V gives CDR1 SGHTA, CDR2 FQGTGA. The V segment lost 5 bases and the J segment 3 bases; nucleotides outside the gene matches: 6. CDR3 DNA sequence: TGTGCCAGCAGCCCGACAGGGTGGGACACTGAAGCTTTCTTT. It is translated as CASSPTGWDTEAFF.

This clone was found once. The chain couples TRBV3-1 (or the pseudogene TRBV3-2) to TRBJ1-3; TRBD1 matches 8 bases. In germline, CDR1 is LGHDT, CDR2 YNNKEL (reference sequence). Trimming took 3 bases from V and 0 from J; bases not matched to a gene: 10. The CDR3 is 18 residues long. CDR3 amino acids: CASSHPHGQGISGNTIYF. CDR3 sequence (DNA): TGTGCCAGCAGCCACCCCCACGGACAGGGAATCTCTGGAAACACCATATATTTT.

The chain recombines TRBV23-1 with TRBJ1-6, with D perhaps TRBD1 (6 bases). TRBV23-1 is noted as an ORF with a role that remains uncertain. V was shortened by 3 bases and J by 6 bases, with 18 bases between the two germline ends. The CDR3 has 17 amino acids. The DNA of the CDR3 is TGCGCCAGCAGTCAGAAATCCTGGGACACTTTTAATTCACCCCTCCACTTT. Residues: CASSQKSWDTFNSPLHF.

J is TRBJ2-7 and V is TRBV9; no firm D call. Per the germline V gene, CDR1 is SGDLS and CDR2 is YYNGEE. This CDR3 has 12 residues. The V gene lost 1 base and the J gene lost 9 bases, with 11 bases spanning the gap. CDR3 nucleotides: TGTGCCAGCAGCGTAAATGGCGGATGGCAGTACTTC. Translating gives CASSVNGGWQYF.

The chain carries TRBV4-2 and TRBJ1-3, with D unresolved. Germline-derived CDR1 and CDR2 are LGHNA and YNFKEQ. Trimming shortened V by 11 bases and J by 0 bases, and 14 bases separated the two germline ends. The CDR3 length is 14 residues. The CDR3 spells CASIPGLSGNTIYF. CDR3 bases: TGTGCCTCAATTCCGGGCCTCTCTGGAAACACCATATATTTT.

The chain is built from TRBV7-8 and TRBJ1-2, with 8 positions matching TRBD1. CDR1 is SGHVS, CDR2 FQNEAQ, per germline. V dropped 1 base and J dropped 0; count of bases not matched to a gene: 10. The CDR3 has 18 amino acids. The CDR3 nucleotides read TGTGCCAGCAGCTTAGAGCGTATAGGACAGGGACCTAACTATGGCTACACCTTC. Its protein is CASSLERIGQGPNYGYTF.

This chain connects TRBV13 to TRBJ1-1, with 7 bases identical to TRBD1. Germline assignment: CDR1 PRHDT and CDR2 FYEKMQ (reference sequence). The length of the CDR3 is 12 residues. Trimming at V came to 4 bases and at J to 5 bases, leaving 1 base not matched to a gene. The CDR3 nucleotides are TGTGCCAGCAGCTCAGGGGGGACTGAAGCTTTCTTT. This encodes CASSSGGTEAFF.

The gene calls are TRBV5-6 and TRBJ2-7; the D gene is possibly TRBD2 (6 bases). CDR1 is SGHDT, CDR2 YYEEEE, per germline. The CDR3 length is 14 residues. Between the trimmed V and J ends, which lost 4 bases and 2 bases, there was a span of 13 bases. CDR3 bases: TGTGCCAGCAGCACGGGACTGGGGACCTACGAGCAGTACTTC. Translated, it gives CASSTGLGTYEQYF.

The chain is built from TRBV5-5 and TRBJ2-1, with D possibly matching TRBD1 (5 bases). With 3 bases removed from V and 5 bases from J, the gap between germline ends came to 12 bases. The CDR3 spans 14 residues. Germline values: CDR1 SGHKS, CDR2 YYEKEE (reference sequence). The CDR3 nucleotides are TGTGCCAGCAGCTGGACACCCACCGACAATGAGCAGTTCTTC. Its translation is CASSWTPTDNEQFF.

J is TRBJ2-1 and V is TRBV6-4; 10 nucleotides agree with TRBD2. The V gene end was trimmed by 5 bases and the J gene end by 5 bases; junction bases not matched to a gene: 3. The CDR3 contains 14 residues. The germline V gene has CDR1 MRHNA and CDR2 SNTAGT. The CDR3, as DNA: TGTGCCAGCAGTACTAGCGGGGACCACAATGAGCAGTTCTTC. Residues: CASSTSGDHNEQFF.

The genes are TRBV28 and TRBJ1-5, with D unclear. CDR1 is MDHEN and CDR2 is SYDVKM in the germline V gene. This CDR3 has 13 amino acids. Trimming removed 5 bases at V and 4 bases at J, with 9 bases between. The CDR3 sequence is CASSRVRNQPQHF. The CDR3 DNA follows: TGTGCCAGCAGTCGGGTGAGAAATCAGCCCCAGCATTTT.

This chain joins TRBV19 and TRBJ1-5; D unclear. Trimming pared 5 bases from V and 0 bases from J, leaving 11 bases between. The CDR3 runs 15 residues. Germline V gene lookup returns CDR1 LNHDA and CDR2 SQIVND (reference sequence). The CDR3 DNA is TGTGCCAGTAGTTTCAACCCCTATAGCAATCAGCCCCAGCATTTT. As protein: CASSFNPYSNQPQHF.